The 14 T cell receptor beta chains presented below share a single source sample, sequenced in a study of patients and donors after allogeneic stem cell transplantation. TCRdb redid the calling of the RT-PCR reads with MiXCR, one entry per CDR3 protein. The table records 45,000 to 65,000 distinct CDR3 sequences, 13% of them present only once. The specimen was blood, either unsorted or a sorted T cell fraction (not recorded which). These receptors came from a human donor who was either an allogeneic HSCT recipient or a stem cell or donor lymphocyte infusion donor (not recorded which). It is not recorded whose cells these are; they may come from a transplant donor.

This clonotype was seen only a few times. J is TRBJ2-1 and V is TRBV13, with no clear D. Germline-derived CDR1 and CDR2 are PRHDT and FYEKMQ (reference sequence). Trimming cost V 0 bases and J 5 bases, with 8 bases left between them. The CDR3 has 14 residues. The DNA for the CDR3 is TGTGCCAGCAGCTTAGGGGGATGGAACAATGAGCAGTTCTTC. Amino acid sequence: CASSLGGWNNEQFF. Supplemented by reference TRBV13 and TRBJ2-1, the full variable domain reads AAGVIQSPRHLIKEKRETATLKCYPIPRHDTVYWYQQGPGQDPQFLISFYEKMQSDKGSIPDRFSAQQFSDYHSELNMSSLELGDSALYFCASSLGGWNNEQFFGPGTRLTVL.

This clonotype was counted at least ten times. The DNA of the CDR3 is TGTGCCAGCAGGAGGGGACAGGGCTCTGGAAACACCATATATTTT. Protein product: CASRRGQGSGNTIYF. The chain joins TRBV6-5 to TRBJ1-3; 9 bases map to TRBD1. The length of the CDR3 is 15 residues. Germline assignment: CDR1 MNHEY and CDR2 SVGAGI. V lost 6 bases, J lost 0 bases, and 3 bases stayed unmatched.

The V gene is TRBV18, the J gene TRBJ2-7; TRBD2 agrees at 15 bases. Losses at the gene ends were 3 bases for V and 3 bases for J; bases not matched to a gene: 6. Germline assignment: CDR1 KGHSH and CDR2 LQKENI. The CDR3 consists of 17 residues. This chain's CDR3 is CASSPPGLAGGLYEQYF. In DNA form, the CDR3 reads TGTGCCAGCTCACCTCCGGGACTAGCGGGAGGCCTCTACGAGCAGTACTTC.

This clonotype occurred a few times. The chain joins TRBV12-3 or TRBV12-4 to TRBJ1-4; 7 nucleotides line up with TRBD1. Trimming took 6 bases from V and 8 from J; bases not matched to a gene: 6. This CDR3 region has 13 residues. The CDR3 protein is CASSQGEEEKLFF. Written as DNA, the CDR3 is TGTGCCAGCAGCCAGGGGGAGGAGGAAAAACTGTTTTTT.

The table lists this clonotype with a few counts. This rearrangement joins TRBV18 to TRBJ2-7; D is ambiguous. V shed 2 bases and J shed 3 bases, with 14 bases lying between them. Germline V gives CDR1 KGHSH, CDR2 LQKENI. The CDR3 has 15 residues. CDR3 sequence (DNA): TGTGCCAGCTCACCATCGGCTGGGATTAACTACGAGCAGTACTTC. It specifies CASSPSAGINYEQYF.

This clonotype was detected only a few times. The V call is TRBV6-5, the J call TRBJ1-2; unclear D gene. In germline, CDR1 is MNHEY, CDR2 SVGAGI. The CDR3 contains 15 residues. The V end was cut by 7 bases, the J end by 0 bases, with 15 bases between. CDR3 coding DNA: TGTGCCAGCACCCTAATTGGGGAAGCTAACTATGGCTACACCTTC. Its translation: CASTLIGEANYGYTF.

This clonotype has at least ten counts. The chain recombines TRBV7-3 with TRBJ1-1; tentatively, D is TRBD1 (6 bases). The CDR3 runs 15 residues. In germline, CDR1 is SGHTA, CDR2 FQGTGA. Between the trimmed V and J ends, which lost 4 bases and 0 bases, there was a span of 12 bases. CDR3 sequence: CASSSLAGVNTEAFF. CDR3 sequence (DNA): TGTGCCAGCAGCTCCCTGGCAGGGGTGAACACTGAAGCTTTCTTT.

The V and J genes are TRBV11-3 and TRBJ2-1, with 9 bases that match TRBD1. Germline assignment: CDR1 SGHNT and CDR2 YENEEA. The CDR3 has 15 residues. The trim removed 0 bases at V and 4 bases at J, leaving 1 base unmatched. The CDR3: CASSLDGTGYNEQFF. Here the CDR3 DNA reads TGTGCCAGCAGCTTAGATGGGACAGGGTACAATGAGCAGTTCTTC.

This clonotype has ten or more counts. This chain joins TRBV3-1 and TRBJ2-1; no clear D. The V and J ends lost 1 base and 9 bases respectively, with 4 bases between them. The germline gives CDR1 LGHDT, CDR2 YNNKEL (reference sequence). The CDR3 spans 11 residues. This CDR3 is CASSQASEQFF. Written as DNA, the CDR3 is TGTGCCAGCAGCCAAGCCTCTGAGCAGTTCTTC.

Comments on this clonotype: A read error may be the cause here, since a much bigger clone is one base away. The chain has TRBV29-1 and TRBJ1-1; 7 bases match TRBD1. Germline CDR1 SQVTM, CDR2 ANQGSEA. Trimming took 3 bases from V and 13 from J; bases not matched to a gene: 8. CDR3 length equals 11 residues. The CDR3 DNA follows: TGCAGCGTTGACCAACAGGGGATGGATTTCTTT. This encodes CSVDQQGMDFF.

This clonotype showed up many times. This chain joins TRBV10-3 and TRBJ2-7; TRBD1 matches 8 bases. The CDR3 is 16 amino acids. Germline-derived CDR1 and CDR2 are ENHRY and SYGVKD. Trimming took 6 bases from V and 3 from J; bases not matched to a gene: 13. CDR3 coding DNA: TGTGCCATCAGCCCTCTCCGGACAGGGACGAACTACGAGCAGTACTTC. This sequence encodes CAISPLRTGTNYEQYF.

This clonotype was recorded many times. The rearrangement joins TRBV28 to TRBJ1-5; D gene uncertain. The CDR3 loop spans 15 amino acids. V was trimmed by 3 bases and J by 2 bases, leaving 11 bases between them. Germline V gene data show CDR1 as MDHEN and CDR2 as SYDVKM. The CDR3 DNA reads TGTGCCAGCAGTTTCCTGCAGTTCGGCAATCAGCCCCAGCATTTT. The encoded protein is CASSFLQFGNQPQHF.

V gene TRBV7-2 combines with J gene TRBJ1-1, with D maybe TRBD1 (6 bases). The length of the CDR3 is 14 residues. CDR1 is SGHTA, CDR2 FQGNSA, per germline. V lost 7 bases to trimming and J lost 7 bases, with 19 bases between them. The CDR3 protein is CASTPFPGAIEAFF. The DNA of the CDR3 is TGTGCCAGCACTCCATTCCCGGGGGCAATTGAAGCTTTCTTT.

This clonotype was seen repeatedly, ten times or more. The chain recombines TRBV29-1 with TRBJ1-1, with D possibly matching TRBD1 (6 bases). V gave up 1 base and J gave up 5 bases, with 14 bases separating them. Germline lookup yields CDR1 SQVTM and CDR2 ANQGSEA. This CDR3 comprises 14 residues. For the CDR3, the DNA is TGCAGCGTTGAAGGTTTAAACAGGGAAACTGAAGCTTTCTTT. This gives the protein CSVEGLNRETEAFF.